This passage covers 7 T cell receptor beta chains from one sample sequenced in a study of OX40 agonist ivuxolimab in advanced cancers. Clones were read by immunoSEQ multiplex PCR, and TCRdb kept only the in-frame ones, dropping some. Of over 150,000 clones listed, roughly 94% were seen once; the top ten hold about 0.31%. The specimen comprised CD4+ or CD8+ T cells sorted from blood, sampled in a trial of the OX40 agonist ivuxolimab. The source is an adult with an advanced solid tumor such as melanoma, head and neck, liver or kidney cancer.

The chain uses TRBV6-5 and TRBJ2-1; maybe TRBD1 (6 bases). Per the germline V gene, CDR1 is MNHEY and CDR2 is SVGAGI. This CDR3 contains 15 residues. V was cut by 5 bases and J by 6 bases, with 17 bases left in between. DNA of the CDR3: TGTGCCAGCAGTCCTATAATTACAGGGCCCAATGAGCAGTTCTTC. Translation: CASSPIITGPNEQFF.

The chain couples TRBV5-1 to TRBJ2-3; 9 nucleotides match TRBD1. CDR1 SGHRS and CDR2 YFSETQ come from the germline V gene. Trimming took 3 bases from V and 9 from J; bases not matched to a gene: 17. CDR3 length: 17 amino acids. The CDR3 nucleotides are TGCGCCAGCAGCTCATTGACAGGGGGAAGGTCCGCGAGCACGCAGTATTTT. Residues: CASSSLTGGRSASTQYF. Full variable domain (outside the CDR3, taken from reference TRBV5-1 and TRBJ2-3): KAGVTQTPRYLIKTRGQQVTLSCSPISGHRSVSWYQQTPGQGLQFLFEYFSETQRNKGNFPGRFSGRQFSNSRSEMNVSTLELGDSALYLCASSSLTGGRSASTQYFGPGTRLTVL.

The V gene is TRBV2, the J gene TRBJ2-7, with 7 bases matching TRBD1. Trimming at V came to 0 bases and at J to 3 bases, leaving 5 bases not matched to a gene. The germline CDR1 and CDR2 sequences are SNHLY and FYNNEI. The CDR3 totals 15 residues. The CDR3: CASSEAGQRNYEQYF. The DNA of the CDR3 is TGTGCCAGCAGTGAAGCGGGACAGAGAAACTACGAGCAGTACTTC. Based on the CDR3 plus reference TRBV2 and TRBJ2-7, the full variable domain is EPEVTQTPSHQVTQMGQEVILRCVPISNHLYFYWYRQILGQKVEFLVSFYNNEISEKSEIFDDQFSVERPDGSNFTLKIRSTKLEDSAMYFCASSEAGQRNYEQYFGPGTRLTVT.

CDR3 DNA sequence: TGCGCCAGCAGCCAAGGGGCGGGGTCTAAAGAGACCCAGTACTTC. Protein product: CASSQGAGSKETQYF. V gene TRBV4-3 combines with J gene TRBJ2-5, with D maybe TRBD2 (6 bases). The CDR3 has 15 amino acids. Germline CDR1 and CDR2: LGHNA and YSLEER. V lost 1 base to trimming and J lost 3 bases, with 12 bases between them.

This sequence joins TRBV4-2 and TRBJ2-1, with 8 positions matching TRBD2. The junction had 21 bases not matched to a gene; V was cut back by 1 base and J by 7 bases. Germline-derived CDR1 and CDR2 are LGHNA and YNFKEQ. This CDR3 has 20 residues. The CDR3: CASSQGEGLSGSSYGNEQFF. CDR3 nucleotide sequence: TGTGCCAGCAGCCAAGGAGAGGGGCTCAGCGGGAGTAGCTATGGTAATGAGCAGTTCTTC.

The chain joins TRBV5-1 to TRBJ1-2, with a possible D match to TRBD1 (6 bases). The germline V gene has CDR1 SGHRS and CDR2 YFSETQ. The CDR3 is 15 amino acids. V was pared by 3 bases and J by 3 bases, with 15 bases between. CDR3 coding DNA: TGCGCCAGCAGCTCCCACGGGGGGGGCGACTATGGCTACACCTTC. Its protein is CASSSHGGGDYGYTF. Full variable domain (remainder filled in from reference TRBV5-1 and TRBJ1-2): KAGVTQTPRYLIKTRGQQVTLSCSPISGHRSVSWYQQTPGQGLQFLFEYFSETQRNKGNFPGRFSGRQFSNSRSEMNVSTLELGDSALYLCASSSHGGGDYGYTFGSGTRLTVV.

V gene TRBV28 combines with J gene TRBJ1-3; a possible D gene is TRBD1 (6 bases). V lost 6 bases and J lost 0, with 12 bases in between. This CDR3 region has 15 residues. In germline, CDR1 is MDHEN, CDR2 SYDVKM. The CDR3 bases are TGTGCCAGCAGAACAGGGTTCCACTCTGGAAACACCATATATTTT. It encodes CASRTGFHSGNTIYF.